Listed here are 17 T cell receptor beta chains from one sample, sequenced in a study of shared clonotypes between healthy human individuals. Assay used: immunoSEQ multiplex PCR; TCRdb lists only in-frame clones, some missing. The profile shows about 2.3 million clones, 80% to 95% of them singletons. The sequencing input was naive CD4+ T cells from PBMCs. Subset meaning: CD45RA+ positively selected. These receptors were obtained from a man between 18 and 29 years old in good health. Some clones in this sample may be carry-over from other donors' samples.

The genes are TRBV7-9 and TRBJ1-6; 7 nucleotides match TRBD1. Germline values: CDR1 SEHNR, CDR2 FQNEAQ (reference sequence). The CDR3 runs 17 residues. The V segment lost 5 bases and the J segment 2 bases; nucleotides outside the gene matches: 9. CDR3 sequence (DNA): TGTGCCAGCAGCCAACGACAGGGAGGTACCTATAATTCACCCCTCCACTTT. Amino acid sequence: CASSQRQGGTYNSPLHF.

The rearrangement joins TRBV5-5 to TRBJ2-2; D may correspond to TRBD1 or TRBD2 (5 bases each). The CDR3 loop spans 14 amino acids. Germline loops: CDR1 SGHKS, CDR2 YYEKEE (reference sequence). The V end was cut by 4 bases, the J end by 1 base, with 8 bases between. CDR3 loop: CASSPGRNTGELFF. The CDR3 nucleotides read TGTGCCAGCAGCCCGGGACGGAACACCGGGGAGCTGTTTTTT. The full variable domain, with the rest looked up from reference TRBV5-5 and TRBJ2-2, is DAGVTQSPTHLIKTRGQQVTLRCSPISGHKSVSWYQQVLGQGPQFIFQYYEKEERGRGNFPDRFSARQFPNYSSELNVNALLLGDSALYLCASSPGRNTGELFFGEGSRLTVL.

The chain joins TRBV4-3 to TRBJ2-7; D may match TRBD1 or TRBD2 (7 bases each). There are 16 residues in the CDR3. Germline CDR1 is LGHNA and CDR2 is YSLEER. V was trimmed by 1 base and J by 5 bases, leaving 18 bases between them. DNA for the CDR3: TGCGCCAGCAGCCAAGGTAGCAGGGGGGGTTCCCACGAGCAGTACTTC. As protein: CASSQGSRGGSHEQYF.

V gene TRBV9 combines with J gene TRBJ1-4, with TRBD1 matching over 10 bases. Germline CDR1 SGDLS, CDR2 YYNGEE. CDR3 length equals 16 residues. J was trimmed by 6 bases and V by 3 bases; bases with no gene match: 8. The DNA of the CDR3 is TGTGCCAGCAGCGGAGGCCCGACAGGGGGCTATGAAAAACTGTTTTTT. Translation: CASSGGPTGGYEKLFF. The full variable domain, in which reference TRBV9 and TRBJ1-4 provide the parts outside the CDR3, is DSGVTQTPKHLITATGQRVTLRCSPRSGDLSVYWYQQSLDQGLQFLIQYYNGEERAKGNILERFSAQQFPDLHSELNLSSLELGDSALYFCASSGGPTGGYEKLFFGSGTQLSVL.

The V and J genes are TRBV7-3 and TRBJ2-1, with D unclear. Trimming took 3 bases from V and 5 from J, leaving 11 bases between them. CDR1 is SGHTA and CDR2 is FQGTGA in the germline V gene. The CDR3 has 14 residues. CDR3: CASSFPGGNNEQFF. CDR3 bases: TGTGCCAGCAGCTTCCCGGGTGGAAACAATGAGCAGTTCTTC.

The chain employs TRBV4-3 and TRBJ1-4; D perhaps matches TRBD1 (5 bases). This CDR3 comprises 15 residues. With 1 base removed from V and 8 bases from J, the gap between germline ends came to 14 bases. The germline V gene encodes CDR1 LGHNA and CDR2 YSLEER. The DNA for the CDR3 is TGCGCCAGCAGCCAAGTCCGGGGGGTAGGGGAAAAACTGTTTTTT. Its protein is CASSQVRGVGEKLFF.

Worth noting for this clone: The same CDR3 is also encoded by other DNA sequences in this sample. The CDR3 nucleotides read TGTGCCAGCAGCCAAGAAGGCCGGGAGGGCCTGAATGAGCAGTTCTTC. Amino acids: CASSQEGREGLNEQFF. The V gene is TRBV4-2, the J gene TRBJ2-1; TRBD2 matches at 8 bases. CDR1 is LGHNA, CDR2 YNFKEQ, per germline. This CDR3 has 16 residues. Germline trimming cut 0 bases from V and 7 bases from J; bases unmatched to any gene: 8.

The chain joins TRBV4-1 to TRBJ2-1; 11 positions agree with TRBD2. The CDR3 is made up of 17 amino acids. Germline loops: CDR1 MGHRA, CDR2 YSYEKL. Trimming took 2 bases from V and 7 from J; bases not matched to a gene: 10. The DNA for the CDR3 is TGCGCCAGCAGCCAACCTACTAGCGGGAGAATTAGAAATGAGCAGTTCTTC. It specifies CASSQPTSGRIRNEQFF.

This chain uses TRBV19 with TRBJ1-2; D unresolved. Germline V gene data show CDR1 as LNHDA and CDR2 as SQIVND (reference sequence). This CDR3 is 15 amino acids long. V dropped 3 bases and J dropped 3 bases, with 14 bases sitting between them. The CDR3 DNA is TGTGCCAGTAGTATCTATGGAGTCAGCTACTATGGCTACACCTTC. Protein product: CASSIYGVSYYGYTF.

The genes are TRBV7-3 and TRBJ2-5, with 11 bases aligning to TRBD2. Germline CDR1 reads SGHTA; CDR2 reads FQGTGA. CDR3 length: 17 residues. Trimming took 2 bases from V and 4 from J; bases not matched to a gene: 9. The CDR3 region has the DNA TGTGCCAGCAGCTTAGGTATTAGCGGACTAGCGGGAGAGACCCAGTACTTC. It is translated as CASSLGISGLAGETQYF.

This clone occurred a few times. The chain is built from TRBV7-9 and TRBJ1-1; D is undetermined. Deletions cut 5 bases from V and 7 bases from J, with 11 bases between. This CDR3 is 12 amino acids long. The germline CDR1 and CDR2 sequences are SEHNR and FQNEAQ (reference sequence). The CDR3 reads CASSLTGSEAFF. CDR3 nucleotides: TGTGCCAGCAGCCTAACGGGGAGTGAAGCTTTCTTT.

This clone came up once. The chain recombines TRBV28 with TRBJ2-7; no clear D gene. Germline values: CDR1 MDHEN, CDR2 SYDVKM. The CDR3 has 12 residues. Deletions cut 3 bases from V and 6 bases from J, with 9 bases between. CDR3: CASSLARREQYF. In DNA form, the CDR3 reads TGTGCCAGCAGTTTGGCCCGGCGCGAGCAGTACTTC.

The V gene is TRBV10-3, the J gene TRBJ2-4, with TRBD2 identical over 7 bases. Looked up from germline, CDR1 is ENHRY and CDR2 is SYGVKD. Germline trimming cut 3 bases from V and 8 bases from J; bases unmatched to any gene: 4. This CDR3 has 13 residues. The CDR3 sequence: CAISDGGSDIQYF. The CDR3 bases are TGTGCCATCAGTGATGGCGGGAGTGACATTCAGTACTTC.

CDR3 sequence reads: CASRRDRALSTDTQYF. CDR3 coding DNA: TGTGCCAGCCGGAGGGACAGGGCTCTCTCGACAGATACGCAGTATTTT. This chain uses TRBV2 with TRBJ2-3; the match to TRBD1 covers 9 bases. Germline V CDR1 and CDR2: SNHLY, FYNNEI. V dropped 8 bases and J dropped 3; count of bases not matched to a gene: 12. The CDR3 is 16 residues long.

CDR3 loop: CASSVWGTGWSGATYNEQFF. The CDR3 nucleotides are TGTGCCAGCAGCGTTTGGGGAACCGGTTGGAGCGGGGCCACCTACAATGAGCAGTTCTTC. The rearrangement links TRBV9 to TRBJ2-1, with TRBD2 matching 7 bases. The ends lost 2 bases at V and 2 bases at J; junction bases unmatched: 19. Germline CDR1 is SGDLS and CDR2 is YYNGEE. The CDR3 consists of 20 residues.

The chain links TRBV11-2 to TRBJ2-2; 7 bases align to TRBD1. Germline V gene data show CDR1 as SGHAT and CDR2 as FQNNGV. After removal of 5 bases from V and 5 bases from J, the junction contained 2 bases not matched to a gene. CDR3 length: 13 amino acids. The DNA of the CDR3 is TGTGCCAGCAGCCTGGGACAGACCGGGGAGCTGTTTTTT. This sequence encodes CASSLGQTGELFF.

A remark on this clone: At one boundary the junction diverges from the germline segment, which might be a read error. The chain has TRBV4-1 and TRBJ2-5, with 7 bases that match TRBD2. The CDR3 runs 16 residues. CDR1 is MGHRA and CDR2 is YSYEKL in the germline V gene. In nucleotides, the CDR3 is TGCGCCAGCAGCAAAGACGAGGTAGCGGGCGAAGAGACCCAGTACTTC. This translates into CASSKDEVAGEETQYF.